The entry that follows covers one T cell receptor beta chain sequence. The trim removed 4 bases at V and 2 bases at J, leaving 4 bases unmatched. Germline assignment: CDR1 KGHDR and CDR2 SFDVKD. The CDR3 covers 15 residues. These data are taken from a study of blood T cell repertoires in COVID-19. Study-level background: Whether acute or convalescent, the COVID-19 samples came from the United States, Italy and Spain. PBMCs, B-cell-depleted T cells, or T cells provided the cDNA or gDNA that made up the material.

How the authors handled the data: Nucleated cell number was recorded as an estimate derived from reference gene primer amplification. The protocol was immunoSEQ multiplex PCR, while the TCRdb copy is restricted to in-frame clones and leaves out a portion. From that table come the V and J calls and clone size; the DNA was used to work out D and trimming. Among about 14,000 clones listed, 84% were seen once. The rearrangement links TRBV24-1 to TRBJ2-3; 8 nucleotides align to TRBD2. The sequence derives from a woman aged 45-60 years with active or convalescent COVID-19. Specimen: peripheral blood. The CDR3 nucleotides read TGTGCCACCAGTGACGAACTAGCGGCCACAGATACGCAGTATTTT. Translating gives CATSDELAATDTQYF.